Following are 26 T cell receptor beta chains from one sample sequenced in a study of shared clonotypes between healthy human individuals (dated by TCRdb to between 2020 and 2021). CD8 naive samples were obtained by positive selection for CCR7 among CD45RO-negative cells, yielding a CD45RA+CCR7+ population from which TemRA cells were excluded. Libraries were built with the immunoSEQ multiplex PCR assay. TCRdb took over this immuneACCESS table, retaining in-frame rearrangements with V and J assigned. Such tables are incomplete; in checked studies, under half of the missing clones stem from an unresolved V gene, and the remainder is unexplained. The sample profile shows about 2.2 million clones; about 93% of them were found once. The ten largest account for 1.5% to 2% of the sample. The sample was naive CD8+ T cells from PBMCs. The cell subset or site tag for this specimen amounts to: CD45RA+CCR7+. All receptors derive from a man aged 18 to 30 in good health. Some clones in this sample may be carry-over from other donors' samples.

V is TRBV28 and J is TRBJ2-7, with 9 bases fitting TRBD2. The germline gives CDR1 MDHEN, CDR2 SYDVKM. With V trimmed by 3 bases and J by 4 bases, 7 bases remained unmatched. There are 15 residues in the CDR3. Here the CDR3 reads CASSFPASGIYEQYF. DNA of the CDR3: TGTGCCAGCAGTTTTCCCGCTAGCGGGATATACGAGCAGTACTTC.

This clone was counted once. The chain links TRBV28 to TRBJ2-3; D may match TRBD1 or TRBD2 (7 bases each). V was clipped by 6 bases and J by 4 bases, with 20 bases between them. Germline V CDR1 and CDR2: MDHEN, SYDVKM. This CDR3 spans 16 amino acids. DNA of the CDR3: TGTGCCAGCAGACCGGTCAAGGGAGGGGGCCCAGATACGCAGTATTTT. It specifies CASRPVKGGGPDTQYF.

The chain uses TRBV5-6 and TRBJ2-7, with 12 bases identical to TRBD1. The V gene's germline CDR1 is SGHDT and CDR2 YYEEEE. There are 14 residues in the CDR3. After removal of 3 bases from V and 3 bases from J, the junction contained 1 base not matched to a gene. The CDR3 here is CASSWDRGHYEQYF. The CDR3 nucleotides read TGTGCCAGCAGCTGGGACAGGGGGCACTACGAGCAGTACTTC.

The J gene is TRBJ1-2, the V gene TRBV29-1, with TRBD1 matching over 7 bases. Per germline, CDR1 SQVTM and CDR2 ANQGSEA. V shed 0 bases, J shed 2 bases, and the junction held 9 bases outside the gene matches. CDR3 length equals 16 residues. The CDR3, as DNA: TGCAGCGTTGAAGATCGGAGACAGGGAAGAAACTATGGCTACACCTTC. Encoded protein: CSVEDRRQGRNYGYTF.

This chain links TRBV7-9 with TRBJ2-2, with 10 bases matching TRBD2. The J segment lost 0 bases and the V segment lost 1 base, leaving 8 bases of the junction unmatched. Per the germline V gene, CDR1 is SEHNR and CDR2 is FQNEAQ (reference sequence). This CDR3 region has 19 residues. This CDR3 is CASSLDRLAGEANTGELFF. The CDR3, as DNA: TGTGCCAGCAGCTTAGATCGGCTAGCGGGAGAGGCGAACACCGGGGAGCTGTTTTTT.

The chain recombines TRBV6-1 with TRBJ2-7; TRBD2 might be the D (6 bases). Germline lookup yields CDR1 MNHNS and CDR2 SASEGT. The CDR3 is made up of 12 amino acids. V gave up 6 bases and J gave up 2 bases, with 8 bases separating them. CDR3 nucleotide sequence: TGTGCCAGCAGCGCGGGGACCTACGAGCAGTACTTC. Its translation: CASSAGTYEQYF.

This chain uses TRBV29-1 with TRBJ2-7, with D possibly TRBD1 on 6 matching bases. From germline, CDR1 is SQVTM and CDR2 ANQGSEA. The germline V and J ends were trimmed by 6 bases and 3 bases, with 15 bases remaining between them. The CDR3 loop spans 13 amino acids. The CDR3 reads CSVLLVDSYEQYF. In DNA, the CDR3 is TGCAGCGTCCTCTTAGTGGACAGCTACGAGCAGTACTTC.

This chain uses TRBV7-2 with TRBJ2-7; TRBD2 aligns across 8 bases. This CDR3 is 14 amino acids long. The V and J ends lost 2 bases and 6 bases, in that order; junction bases with no gene match: 6. Germline CDR1 and CDR2: SGHTA and FQGNSA. DNA of the CDR3: TGTGCCAGCAGCTTAAAGCGGGAGTTTCCCGAGCAGTACTTC. Translating it yields CASSLKREFPEQYF.

The chain is built from TRBV21-1 and TRBJ2-7; TRBD1, the table's D call, lacks a check against the DNA. TRBV21-1 is labeled a pseudogene. The CDR3 spans 14 residues. The CDR3 DNA sequence: TGTGCCGTCAGGTTATGGGACAGGGGGTACGAGCAGTACTTC. This codes for CAVRLWDRGYEQYF.

Turning to this clone: The same CDR3 also results from other DNA sequences found in this sample. This chain uses TRBV13 with TRBJ2-1, with D maybe TRBD2 (5 bases). The CDR3 contains 12 residues. Looked up from germline, CDR1 is PRHDT and CDR2 is FYEKMQ (reference sequence). V gave up 5 bases and J gave up 4 bases, with 6 bases separating them. The CDR3 sequence is CASSRGYNEQFF. CDR3 DNA sequence: TGTGCCAGCAGCCGGGGATACAATGAGCAGTTCTTC.

This chain joins TRBV5-6 and TRBJ2-2, with 10 bases aligning to TRBD2. V shed 7 bases, J shed 4 bases, and the junction held 7 bases outside the gene matches. CDR1 is SGHDT, CDR2 YYEEEE, per germline. This CDR3 region has 15 residues. The CDR3 nucleotides are TGTGCCAGCGGCCCAGAGCGGGAGGGCACCGGGGAGCTGTTTTTT. As protein: CASGPEREGTGELFF.

This clone was detected a few times. CDR3 DNA: TGTGCCAGCAGCGGACGACAGGGAACAACTGAAGCTTTCTTT. Its protein is CASSGRQGTTEAFF. The rearrangement joins TRBV9 to TRBJ1-1; TRBD1 aligns across 7 bases. The V gene end was trimmed by 3 bases and the J gene end by 5 bases; junction bases not matched to a gene: 7. The CDR3 sequence is 14 residues long. Germline values: CDR1 SGDLS, CDR2 YYNGEE.

The chain joins TRBV14 to TRBJ2-7; 10 bases match TRBD2. J gave up 6 bases and V 1 base, and 3 bases lay outside the gene matches. The CDR3 is 14 amino acids. CDR1 and CDR2 from the germline V gene are SGHDN and FVKESK. CDR3 sequence: CASSQVLAGGEQYF. As DNA, the CDR3 is TGTGCCAGCAGCCAAGTCTTAGCGGGAGGCGAGCAGTACTTC. Looking up the rest from reference TRBV14 and TRBJ2-7 gives the full variable domain: EAGVTQFPSHSVIEKGQTVTLRCDPISGHDNLYWYRRVMGKEIKFLLHFVKESKQDESGMPNNRFLAERTGGTYSTLKVQPAELEDSGVYFCASSQVLAGGEQYFGPGTRLTVT.

The V and J genes are TRBV13 and TRBJ2-5; 10 nucleotides line up with TRBD1. The ends lost 3 bases at V and 1 base at J; junction bases unmatched: 2. Germline V gene sequence: CDR1 PRHDT, CDR2 FYEKMQ (reference sequence). This CDR3 spans 15 amino acids. CDR3 nucleotide sequence: TGTGCCAGCAGCTTTAGGACAGGGGGCCAAGAGACCCAGTACTTC. This encodes CASSFRTGGQETQYF.

The V call is TRBV27, the J call TRBJ2-1; possibly TRBD1 for D (6 bases). From germline, CDR1 is MNHEY and CDR2 SMNVEV (reference sequence). The CDR3 covers 16 residues. Trimming shortened V by 5 bases and J by 2 bases, and 16 bases separated the two germline ends. As DNA, the CDR3 is TGTGCCAGCAGTCCAGAGACAGGAAGTCCCTACAATGAGCAGTTCTTC. Translation gives CASSPETGSPYNEQFF.

As regards this clone: The sample holds other DNA sequences that translate to the same CDR3. The rearrangement joins TRBV6-1 to TRBJ1-2; D may be TRBD1 (6 bases). Trimming left V 4 bases short and J 4 bases short, with 7 bases between. CDR1 and CDR2 from the germline V gene are MNHNS and SASEGT. There are 12 residues in the CDR3. CDR3 region: CASSADSYGYTF. The CDR3 coding sequence is TGTGCCAGCAGTGCGGACAGCTATGGCTACACCTTC.

The V and J genes are TRBV4-1 and TRBJ2-7; D is uncertain. CDR1 and CDR2 from the germline V gene are MGHRA and YSYEKL. The V and J ends lost 5 bases and 1 base respectively, with 12 bases between them. CDR3 length: 14 residues. The CDR3, as DNA: TGCGCCAGCAGCGAACCGGGCAGGTCCTACGAGCAGTACTTC. This translates into CASSEPGRSYEQYF.

The chain employs TRBV19 and TRBJ1-5; D call uncertain. Germline V lookup: CDR1 LNHDA, CDR2 SQIVND (reference sequence). CDR3 length equals 14 residues. Trimming shortened V by 1 base and J by 6 bases, and 10 bases separated the two germline ends. DNA for the CDR3: TGTGCCAGTAGTATAGCGGGGATGGGTCAGCCCCAGCATTTT. Amino acids: CASSIAGMGQPQHF.

The rearrangement uses TRBV5-4 and TRBJ2-7; possible D gene TRBD1, 5 bases. Germline lookup yields CDR1 SGHNT and CDR2 YYREEE (reference sequence). The V end lost 4 bases, the J end lost 2 bases, and 10 bases lay between the germline ends. The CDR3 runs to 13 residues. The CDR3 region has the DNA TGTGCCAGCAGCCAGGACATAGCCTACGAGCAGTACTTC. This gives the protein CASSQDIAYEQYF.

The chain carries TRBV6-5 and TRBJ1-1; D is undetermined. CDR1 and CDR2 (germline): MNHEY, SVGAGI. The CDR3 runs to 14 residues. Between the trimmed V and J ends, which lost 0 bases and 8 bases, there was a span of 13 bases. CDR3 protein: CASSYSTPGEEAFF. CDR3 coding DNA: TGTGCCAGCAGTTACTCCACGCCGGGAGAGGAAGCTTTCTTT.

The chain combines TRBV19 with TRBJ2-2, with D possibly being TRBD2 (6 bases). Germline-derived CDR1 and CDR2 are LNHDA and SQIVND (reference sequence). The germline V and J ends were trimmed by 0 bases and 6 bases, with 14 bases remaining between them. The CDR3 consists of 16 residues. CDR3 DNA: TGTGCCAGTAGTATAGATAGGCTAGGAGGGGCCGGGGAGCTGTTTTTT. This sequence encodes CASSIDRLGGAGELFF.

The V and J genes are TRBV6-5 and TRBJ2-2; maybe TRBD1 (6 bases). CDR3 length: 13 residues. Trimming pared 8 bases from V and 8 bases from J, leaving 15 bases between. CDR1 is MNHEY, CDR2 SVGAGI, per germline. CDR3 in amino acids: CASAAMGAGELFF. For the CDR3, the DNA is TGTGCCAGCGCCGCTATGGGGGCTGGGGAGCTGTTTTTT.

V is TRBV29-1 and J is TRBJ1-5; possible D gene TRBD1, 6 bases. V shed 6 bases and J shed 7 bases, with 19 bases lying between them. Germline CDR1 SQVTM, CDR2 ANQGSEA. The CDR3 extends over 14 amino acids. CDR3 DNA sequence: TGCAGCGTCCGGACAGTAGGGGCGGGACAGCCCCAGCATTTT. It codes for CSVRTVGAGQPQHF.

The rearrangement joins TRBV9 to TRBJ2-2; D might be TRBD1 (5 bases). The V end lost 4 bases, the J end lost 6 bases, and 19 bases lay between the germline ends. The CDR3 is 16 amino acids. Germline V CDR1 and CDR2: SGDLS, YYNGEE. The CDR3 sequence is CASSSREERGAGELFF. DNA of the CDR3: TGTGCCAGCAGCTCCCGAGAGGAAAGGGGCGCCGGGGAGCTGTTTTTT.

V is TRBV14 and J is TRBJ1-6; TRBD1 matches at 7 bases. The CDR3 contains 14 residues. The J segment lost 9 bases and the V segment lost 6 bases, leaving 8 bases of the junction unmatched. Germline V gene sequence: CDR1 SGHDN, CDR2 FVKESK. The CDR3 DNA reads as TGTGCCAGCAGTGAAGGGGGCGCGGGTTCACCCCTCCACTTT. It translates to CASSEGGAGSPLHF.

This chain uses TRBV7-9 with TRBJ2-3, with 8 nucleotides matching TRBD2. Germline V gene sequence: CDR1 SEHNR, CDR2 FQNEAQ (reference sequence). The CDR3 covers 15 residues. Trimming at V came to 5 bases and at J to 5 bases, leaving 9 bases not matched to a gene. The CDR3 bases are TGTGCCAGCAGCCTGTCGTCGGGAGGGTTAGATACGCAGTATTTT. This codes for CASSLSSGGLDTQYF. The variable domain in full, completed from reference TRBV7-9 and TRBJ2-3, reads DTGVSQNPRHKITKRGQNVTFRCDPISEHNRLYWYRQTLGQGPEFLTYFQNEAQLEKSRLLSDRFSAERPKGSFSTLEIQRTEQGDSAMYLCASSLSSGGLDTQYFGPGTRLTVL.